The clone carrying this T cell receptor beta chain showed up many times. Its cognate antigen is unknown. The sample originates from a study of CD8 T cells in ankylosing spondylitis. Study observations and caveats: Researchers reportedly found disease-linked clones significantly enriched in matched ankylosing spondylitis synovial fluid. Among TCR beta sequences, a motif of roughly 8 highly homologous variants appeared characteristic of ankylosing spondylitis blood.

TCRdb analysed the 5' RACE reads with MiXCR anew, one entry per CDR3 protein. The repertoire has 750,000 to 850,000 distinct CDR3 sequences, about 12% of them found once; the top ten carry approximately 0.46%. Germline V gene sequence: CDR1 SEHNR, CDR2 FQNEAQ (reference sequence). The V end was cut by 5 bases, the J end by 2 bases, with 15 bases between. CDR3 size: 16 residues. This receptor was obtained from a male donor with ankylosing spondylitis. The sequenced material came from blood, either unsorted or a sorted T cell fraction (not recorded which). The rearrangement links TRBV7-9 to TRBJ2-2; no clear D. CDR3 nucleotides: TGTGCCAGCAGCAGCCAGAAGAAAGTTAACACCGGGGAGCTGTTTTTT. This sequence encodes CASSSQKKVNTGELFF.